This record looks at one T cell receptor beta chain sequence and its context. Its antigen is as yet unknown. Profiling relied on immunoSEQ multiplex PCR, and the TCRdb table lists in-frame clones only, not all of them. The data contain about 91,000 clones, more than 95% of them singletons. Trimming removed 0 bases from V and 1 base from J, with 11 bases in between. This CDR3 region has 16 residues. The germline V gene has CDR1 MNHEY and CDR2 SMNVEV (reference sequence). Sequences were generated from unstimulated naive, memory, effector memory and TEMRA subsets in three donor pairs. The record originates from a study of siplizumab effects on memory and regulatory T cells. General observations from the study: A major contribution to the alloresponse seemed to be made by naive T cells, which seemed more diverse than memory cells. Poor capture below about 10^-5 frequency left most alloreactive clones unmapped to unstimulated subsets. In the presence of siplizumab, alloreactive sequences traceable to unstimulated CD4+ memory cells were significantly reduced.

This TCR was recovered from a human donor in good health. The chain uses TRBV27 and TRBJ2-3, with D possibly being TRBD2 (6 bases). The sample was naive CD4+ T cells sorted from blood. In nucleotides, the CDR3 is TGTGCCAGCAGTTTATCGCTCGGGGGTGGCACAGATACGCAGTATTTT. Protein: CASSLSLGGGTDTQYF.